This T cell receptor beta chain was recorded in a study of control samples from healthy donors and cancer patients. Data came from immunoSEQ multiplex PCR; TCRdb stores just in-frame clones and leaves some out. The top ten hold less than 3.5% of the sample, which has 9,500 to 15,000 clones, 70% to 90% seen once. Source material: formalin-fixed, paraffin-embedded tissue. This clonotype was sampled from a male donor with melanoma.

The CDR3 reads CASSLFFSSRETQYF. The CDR3 region has the DNA TGTGCCAGCAGCTTATTTTTCTCGAGTAGAGAGACCCAGTACTTC. The chain employs TRBV11-2 and TRBJ2-5; no reliable D call. Per germline, CDR1 SGHAT and CDR2 FQNNGV. Trimming removed 2 bases from V and 4 bases from J, with 14 bases in between. This CDR3 is built from 15 residues.